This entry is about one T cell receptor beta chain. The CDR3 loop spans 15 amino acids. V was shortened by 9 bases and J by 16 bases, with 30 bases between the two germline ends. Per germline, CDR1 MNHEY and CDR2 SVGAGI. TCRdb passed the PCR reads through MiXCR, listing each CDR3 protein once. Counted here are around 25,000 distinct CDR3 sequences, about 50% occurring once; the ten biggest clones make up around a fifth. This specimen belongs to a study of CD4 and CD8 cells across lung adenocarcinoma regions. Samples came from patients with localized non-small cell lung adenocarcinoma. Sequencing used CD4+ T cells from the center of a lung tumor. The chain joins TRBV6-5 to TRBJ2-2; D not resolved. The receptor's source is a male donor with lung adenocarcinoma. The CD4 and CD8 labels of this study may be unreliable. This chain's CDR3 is CARRLQSGITDTQFF. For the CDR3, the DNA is TGTGCCAGGAGACTCCAGTCTGGAATTACAGATACGCAGTTTTTT.